Given below is one T cell receptor (beta chain) in context. The CDR3 has 16 amino acids. The V gene end was trimmed by 1 base and the J gene end by 5 bases; junction bases not matched to a gene: 5. Germline V lookup: CDR1 SGHTA, CDR2 FQGNSA. This sample is part of a study of blood T cell repertoires in COVID-19. Study overall: T cells, B-cell-depleted T cells, or PBMCs provided the cDNA or gDNA that served as material.

Authors' processing steps: The authors estimated nucleated cell counts from reference gene primer amplification. Libraries were prepared by immunoSEQ multiplex PCR; TCRdb keeps only in-frame clonotypes and omits some of them. V and J calls and clone size are those listed in that table; D and trimming were worked out from the DNA. The sample lists some 68,000 clones, around 91% seen once, with around 0.52% in the top ten. Sequencing was carried out using peripheral blood. The sequence derives from a man aged 45-60 years with COVID-19, enrolled during active disease. V is TRBV7-2 and J is TRBJ2-1, with 10 positions matching TRBD2. CDR3: CASSLDPLAGNNEQFF. The CDR3 nucleotides read TGTGCCAGCAGCTTAGACCCACTAGCGGGGAACAATGAGCAGTTCTTC.